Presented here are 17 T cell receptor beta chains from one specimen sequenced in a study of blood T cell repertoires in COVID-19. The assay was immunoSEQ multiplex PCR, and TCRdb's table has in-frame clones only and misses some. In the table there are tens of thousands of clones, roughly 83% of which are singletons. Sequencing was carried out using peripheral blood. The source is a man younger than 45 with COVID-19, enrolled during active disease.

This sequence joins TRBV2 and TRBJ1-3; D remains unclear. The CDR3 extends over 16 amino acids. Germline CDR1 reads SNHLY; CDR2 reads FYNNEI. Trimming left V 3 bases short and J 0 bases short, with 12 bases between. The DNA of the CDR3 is TGTGCCAGCAGTGAGGCAGACATAGTCTCTGGAAACACCATATATTTT. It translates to CASSEADIVSGNTIYF.

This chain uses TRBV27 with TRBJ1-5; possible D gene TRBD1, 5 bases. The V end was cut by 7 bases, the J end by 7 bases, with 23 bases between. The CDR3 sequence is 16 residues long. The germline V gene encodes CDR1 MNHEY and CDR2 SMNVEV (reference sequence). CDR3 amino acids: CASTLRYTQAGQPQHF. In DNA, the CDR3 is TGTGCCAGCACCCTCAGGTATACACAGGCGGGGCAGCCCCAGCATTTT.

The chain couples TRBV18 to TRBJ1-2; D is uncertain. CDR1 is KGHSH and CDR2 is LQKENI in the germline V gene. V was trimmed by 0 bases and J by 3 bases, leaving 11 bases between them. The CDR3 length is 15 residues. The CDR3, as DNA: TGTGCCAGCTCACCACCCCTTCAGGAGGACTATGGCTACACCTTC. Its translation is CASSPPLQEDYGYTF.

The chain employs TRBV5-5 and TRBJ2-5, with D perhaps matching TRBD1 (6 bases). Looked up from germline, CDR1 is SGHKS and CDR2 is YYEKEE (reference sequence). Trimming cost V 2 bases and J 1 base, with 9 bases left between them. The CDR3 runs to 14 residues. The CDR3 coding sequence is TGTGCCAGCAGCTTTGACAGGATCCAAGAGACCCAGTACTTC. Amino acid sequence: CASSFDRIQETQYF.

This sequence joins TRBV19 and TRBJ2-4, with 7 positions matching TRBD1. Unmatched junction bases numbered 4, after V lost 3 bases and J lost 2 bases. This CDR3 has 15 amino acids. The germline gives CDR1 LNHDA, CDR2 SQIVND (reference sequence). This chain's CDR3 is CASSMDRSTKNIQYF. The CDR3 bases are TGTGCCAGTAGTATGGACAGGTCGACCAAAAACATTCAGTACTTC.

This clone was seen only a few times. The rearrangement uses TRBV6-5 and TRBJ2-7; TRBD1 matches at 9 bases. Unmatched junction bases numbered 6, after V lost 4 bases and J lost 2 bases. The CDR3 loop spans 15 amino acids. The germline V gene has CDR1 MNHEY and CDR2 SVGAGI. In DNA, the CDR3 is TGTGCCAGCAGTTTCCCGGGACAGGGAACCTACGAGCAGTACTTC. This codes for CASSFPGQGTYEQYF.

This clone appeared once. CDR3 loop: CASSSEAGELFF. The CDR3 region has the DNA TGTGCCAGCAGCTCAGAGGCTGGGGAGCTGTTTTTT. The chain combines TRBV5-4 with TRBJ2-2; no clear D gene. The CDR3 has 12 amino acids. From germline, CDR1 is SGHNT and CDR2 YYREEE (reference sequence). Deletions cut 3 bases from V and 8 bases from J, with 8 bases between.

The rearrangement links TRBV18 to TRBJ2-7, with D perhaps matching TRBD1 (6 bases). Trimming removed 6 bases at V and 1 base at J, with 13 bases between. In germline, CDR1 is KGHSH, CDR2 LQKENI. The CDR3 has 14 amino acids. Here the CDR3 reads CASSPRTDSYEQYF. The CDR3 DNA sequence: TGTGCCAGCTCCCCCAGGACAGATTCCTACGAGCAGTACTTC.

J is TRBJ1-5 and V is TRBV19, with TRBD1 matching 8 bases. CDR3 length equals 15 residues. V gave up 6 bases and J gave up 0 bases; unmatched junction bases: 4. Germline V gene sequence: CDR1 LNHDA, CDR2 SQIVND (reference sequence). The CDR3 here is CASRADRASNQPQHF. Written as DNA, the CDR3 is TGTGCCAGTAGGGCGGACAGGGCTAGCAATCAGCCCCAGCATTTT.

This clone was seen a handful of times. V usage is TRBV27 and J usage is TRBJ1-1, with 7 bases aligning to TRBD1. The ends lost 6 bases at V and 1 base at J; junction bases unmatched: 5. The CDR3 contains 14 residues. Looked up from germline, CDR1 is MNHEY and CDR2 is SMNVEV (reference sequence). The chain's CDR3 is CASSFGTANTEAFF. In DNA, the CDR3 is TGTGCCAGCAGCTTCGGGACAGCGAACACTGAAGCTTTCTTT.

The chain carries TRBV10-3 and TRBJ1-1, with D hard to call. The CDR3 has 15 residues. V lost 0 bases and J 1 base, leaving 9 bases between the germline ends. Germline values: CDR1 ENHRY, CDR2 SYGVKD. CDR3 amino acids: CAISESRYWNTEAFF. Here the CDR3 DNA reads TGTGCCATCAGTGAGTCGAGGTATTGGAACACTGAAGCTTTCTTT.

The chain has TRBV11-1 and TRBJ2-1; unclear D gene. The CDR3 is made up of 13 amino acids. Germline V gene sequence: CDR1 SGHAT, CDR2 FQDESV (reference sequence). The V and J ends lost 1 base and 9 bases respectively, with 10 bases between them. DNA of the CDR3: TGTGCCAGCAGCTTAGTCACAAGTGGTGAGCAGTTCTTC. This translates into CASSLVTSGEQFF. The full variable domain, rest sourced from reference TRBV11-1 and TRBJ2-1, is EAEVAQSPRYKITEKSQAVAFWCDPISGHATLYWYRQILGQGPELLVQFQDESVVDDSQLPKDRFSAERLKGVDSTLKIQPAELGDSAMYLCASSLVTSGEQFFGPGTRLTVL.

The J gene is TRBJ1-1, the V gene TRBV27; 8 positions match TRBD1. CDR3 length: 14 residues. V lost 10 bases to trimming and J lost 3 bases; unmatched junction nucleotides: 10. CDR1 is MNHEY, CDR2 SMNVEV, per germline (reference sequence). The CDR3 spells CATSPQGADTEAFF. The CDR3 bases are TGTGCCACCTCGCCTCAGGGGGCGGACACTGAAGCTTTCTTT.

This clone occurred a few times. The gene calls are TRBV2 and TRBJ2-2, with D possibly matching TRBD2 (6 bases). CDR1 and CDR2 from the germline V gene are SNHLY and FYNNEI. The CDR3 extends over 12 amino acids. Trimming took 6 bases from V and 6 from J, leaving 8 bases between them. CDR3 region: CASSGGAGELFF. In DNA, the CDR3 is TGTGCCAGCAGCGGAGGGGCCGGGGAGCTGTTTTTT.

CDR3 amino acids: CATSPGTGGHNEQYF. The CDR3 nucleotides read TGTGCCACCAGTCCTGGGACGGGGGGGCACAACGAGCAGTACTTC. This chain joins TRBV24-1 and TRBJ2-7, with 8 bases lining up with TRBD2. V shed 6 bases and J 5 bases; nucleotides not matched to a gene: 11. The CDR3 contains 15 residues. Germline CDR1 and CDR2: KGHDR and SFDVKD.

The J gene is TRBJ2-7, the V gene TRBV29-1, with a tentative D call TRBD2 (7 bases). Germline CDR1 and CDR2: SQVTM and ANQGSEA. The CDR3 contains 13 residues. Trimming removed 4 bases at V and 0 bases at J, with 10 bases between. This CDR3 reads CSVGRGGSYEQYF. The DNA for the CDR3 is TGCAGCGTTGGTAGGGGGGGCTCCTACGAGCAGTACTTC.

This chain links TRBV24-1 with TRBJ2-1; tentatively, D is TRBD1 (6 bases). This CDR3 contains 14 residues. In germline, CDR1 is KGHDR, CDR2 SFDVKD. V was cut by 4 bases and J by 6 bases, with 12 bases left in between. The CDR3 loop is CATSDANRANEQFF. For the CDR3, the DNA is TGTGCCACCAGTGACGCCAACAGGGCCAATGAGCAGTTCTTC.